This T cell receptor (beta chain) was profiled in a study of T cells in Graves' hyperthyroidism and ophthalmopathy. Details on this clonotype: What it binds is not known.

There were TCR beta CDR3 regions amplified from RNA transcripts. RT-PCR in the first round (using the HTBI primer set) targeted the TCR CDR3. TCRdb itself ran the multiplex PCR reads through MiXCR, one entry per CDR3 protein. The sample shows 600,000 to 900,000 distinct CDR3 sequences, about 15% of them seen only once. Study results and limitations: Ophthalmopathy was identified by the model a median about 6.4 months ahead of onset. From stable hyperthyroidism, ophthalmopathy was separated by a 13 V-J model.

Sequenced sample: blood. The clonotype comes from a man aged 18 to 29 with Graves' hyperthyroidism.

The CDR3 protein is CASSQDPAGIRTGELFF. The DNA of the CDR3 is TGTGCCAGCAGCCAAGATCCTGCGGGGATCAGAACCGGGGAGCTGTTTTTT. The V call is TRBV4-2, the J call TRBJ2-2; D is perhaps TRBD2 (6 bases). Looked up from germline, CDR1 is LGHNA and CDR2 is YNFKEQ. The CDR3 length is 17 residues. V was trimmed by 0 bases and J by 5 bases, leaving 16 bases between them.